Presented here are 25 T cell receptor beta chains from one specimen sequenced in a study of blood T cell repertoires in COVID-19. Repertoires were generated with immunoSEQ multiplex PCR, while TCRdb's copy carries only in-frame clones and drops some. The table has about 110,000 clones, about 75% seen once. The specimen sequenced was peripheral blood. The source of these receptors is a woman aged 70-85 years with acute or convalescent COVID-19.

The CDR3 spells CASSTQGLQLLAGELFF. CDR3 DNA: TGTGCCAGCTCAACTCAGGGGTTGCAGTTGCTTGCCGGGGAGCTGTTTTTT. The chain is built from TRBV7-6 and TRBJ2-2, with TRBD1 as a possible D gene (6 bases). The CDR3 sequence is 17 residues long. Germline CDR1 SGHVS, CDR2 FNYEAQ. Trimming shortened V by 8 bases and J by 6 bases, and 25 bases separated the two germline ends.

This clone was found once. The chain couples TRBV18 to TRBJ1-2; D is perhaps TRBD1 (5 bases). CDR1 and CDR2 from the germline V gene are KGHSH and LQKENI. This CDR3 has 14 amino acids. Trimming took 2 bases from V and 5 from J, leaving 12 bases between them. The chain's CDR3 is CASSPSDSPYGYTF. Written as DNA, the CDR3 is TGTGCCAGCTCACCAAGCGACAGCCCTTATGGCTACACCTTC.

Details on this clone: The same CDR3 also results from other DNA sequences found in this sample. The genes are TRBV18 and TRBJ2-3; D may be TRBD1 (6 bases). V was trimmed by 3 bases and J by 6 bases, leaving 10 bases between them. Germline CDR1 and CDR2: KGHSH and LQKENI. This CDR3 has 13 residues. Here the CDR3 DNA reads TGTGCCAGCTCACCCTCAGGGGCCGATACGCAGTATTTT. The encoded protein is CASSPSGADTQYF.

The chain couples TRBV30 to TRBJ2-7; D is perhaps TRBD1 (5 bases). CDR1 and CDR2 (germline): GTSNPN, SVGIG (reference sequence). The V end was cut by 1 base, the J end by 1 base, with 11 bases between. The CDR3 length is 14 residues. This chain's CDR3 is CAWSGEDTSYEQYF. The CDR3 DNA reads as TGTGCCTGGAGTGGAGAGGACACGTCCTACGAGCAGTACTTC.

The chain joins TRBV7-6 to TRBJ1-1; D remains unclear. The germline V gene has CDR1 SGHVS and CDR2 FNYEAQ. This CDR3 region has 15 residues. V shed 1 base and J shed 3 bases, with 12 bases lying between them. The CDR3 DNA follows: TGTGCCAGCAGCTTAGGCGGGCAATACTACACTGAAGCTTTCTTT. Its protein product is CASSLGGQYYTEAFF.

This clone was seen only a few times. J is TRBJ2-7 and V is TRBV30, with 8 positions matching TRBD2. Germline V gives CDR1 GTSNPN, CDR2 SVGIG (reference sequence). V lost 0 bases to trimming and J lost 7 bases; unmatched junction nucleotides: 17. The CDR3 length is 17 residues. The CDR3 loop reads CAWSVGSRAGALGEQYF. In DNA, the CDR3 is TGTGCCTGGAGTGTAGGGTCGCGAGCGGGGGCCCTGGGGGAGCAGTACTTC.

V gene TRBV27 combines with J gene TRBJ2-7; D is possibly TRBD2 (7 bases). The germline V gene encodes CDR1 MNHEY and CDR2 SMNVEV (reference sequence). Trimming cost V 5 bases and J 0 bases, with 11 bases left between them. The length of the CDR3 is 14 residues. The CDR3 bases are TGTGCCAGCAGTCCAAGGGGGGGCTCCTACGAGCAGTACTTC. This sequence encodes CASSPRGGSYEQYF.

The rearrangement joins TRBV6-1 to TRBJ2-1, with a tentative D call TRBD2 (5 bases). Germline-derived CDR1 and CDR2 are MNHNS and SASEGT. Between the trimmed V and J ends, which lost 1 base and 2 bases, there was a span of 6 bases. This CDR3 contains 14 residues. In DNA, the CDR3 is TGTGCCAGCAGTGAAGTGAGGGCCTACAATGAGCAGTTCTTC. It codes for CASSEVRAYNEQFF.

This rearrangement joins TRBV5-1 to TRBJ1-2; TRBD1 matches 7 bases. The CDR3 is made up of 15 amino acids. Germline V gives CDR1 SGHRS, CDR2 YFSETQ. V was pared by 4 bases and J by 3 bases, with 9 bases of the junction left unmatched. This CDR3 is CASSIGGTGDYGYTF. The CDR3 coding sequence is TGCGCCAGCAGCATTGGGGGTACAGGGGACTATGGCTACACCTTC.

The chain combines TRBV11-2 with TRBJ1-6; 7 nucleotides line up with TRBD1. This CDR3 has 17 residues. After removal of 1 base from V and 7 bases from J, the junction contained 10 bases not matched to a gene. Germline-derived CDR1 and CDR2 are SGHAT and FQNNGV. Written as DNA, the CDR3 is TGTGCCAGCAGCTTAGTGGGGACAGCTTCCCAAAATTCACCCCTCCACTTT. Amino acid sequence: CASSLVGTASQNSPLHF.

The chain couples TRBV27 to TRBJ1-4, with D perhaps TRBD1 (5 bases). The CDR3 loop spans 13 amino acids. The germline V gene encodes CDR1 MNHEY and CDR2 SMNVEV (reference sequence). The V gene lost 8 bases and the J gene lost 3 bases, with 10 bases spanning the gap. DNA for the CDR3: TGTGCCAGCCGGTCACAGGCTAATGAAAAACTGTTTTTT. Its translation is CASRSQANEKLFF.

A few counts support this clone. The rearrangement uses TRBV7-2 and TRBJ2-3; a weak D match, TRBD2 (6 bases). Germline CDR1 and CDR2: SGHTA and FQGNSA. Trimming took off 8 bases at V and 4 bases at J, with 19 bases between the two ends. The CDR3 is made up of 15 amino acids. The CDR3 sequence: CASSLAGKEADTQYF. The CDR3 nucleotides are TGTGCCAGCTCCTTGGCGGGGAAGGAAGCAGATACGCAGTATTTT.

This clone was seen a few times. A read error may explain this, as a much larger clone is one base away. Other DNA sequences from this sample encode an identical CDR3 as well. The chain links TRBV5-1 to TRBJ2-7, with 8 bases fitting TRBD2. Germline V lookup: CDR1 SGHRS, CDR2 YFSETQ. V gave up 10 bases and J gave up 7 bases; unmatched junction bases: 22. This CDR3 contains 16 residues. CDR3 sequence: CARLRRGGGRGGEQYF. Here the CDR3 DNA reads TGCGCCCGGTTGCGCCGTGGGGGGGGCCGGGGGGGGGAGCAGTACTTC.

The chain links TRBV6-5 to TRBJ1-1; D not resolved. This CDR3 comprises 13 residues. The germline V gene encodes CDR1 MNHEY and CDR2 SVGAGI. Trimming left V 7 bases short and J 0 bases short, with 9 bases between. The CDR3 region is CASKMGLNTEAFF. CDR3 in DNA: TGTGCCAGCAAGATGGGCCTGAACACTGAAGCTTTCTTT.

This clone was counted a few times. The rearrangement joins TRBV9 to TRBJ2-5; TRBD1 might be the D (7 bases). V was trimmed by 3 bases and J by 0 bases, leaving 15 bases between them. The CDR3 consists of 16 residues. Germline CDR1 reads SGDLS; CDR2 reads YYNGEE. As DNA, the CDR3 is TGTGCCAGCAGCGCCAGGGGGGACACAAACCAAGAGACCCAGTACTTC. It is translated as CASSARGDTNQETQYF.

This chain connects TRBV5-1 to TRBJ2-5; TRBD2 matches 11 bases. V lost 4 bases to trimming and J lost 4 bases; unmatched junction nucleotides: 6. This CDR3 is built from 15 residues. Germline V gives CDR1 SGHRS, CDR2 YFSETQ. The CDR3 DNA follows: TGCGCCAGCAGCGAGGCCGGGACTAGCGGAGAGACCCAGTACTTC. Its translation: CASSEAGTSGETQYF.

This clone was seen once. V gene TRBV6-5 combines with J gene TRBJ1-6; 8 bases match TRBD1. The CDR3 length is 13 residues. The germline V gene encodes CDR1 MNHEY and CDR2 SVGAGI. V shed 8 bases and J 6 bases; nucleotides not matched to a gene: 3. CDR3 sequence reads: CASLTGVNSPLHF. CDR3 in DNA: TGTGCCAGCCTGACAGGGGTTAATTCACCCCTCCACTTT.

This clone was seen ten or more times. This rearrangement joins TRBV19 to TRBJ2-6; 10 bases line up with TRBD1. V was pared by 5 bases and J by 1 base, with 11 bases of the junction left unmatched. Germline CDR1 reads LNHDA; CDR2 reads SQIVND (reference sequence). This CDR3 spans 19 amino acids. This CDR3 reads CASSHPRTGGVSGANVLTF. CDR3 nucleotide sequence: TGTGCCAGTAGTCACCCACGGACAGGGGGTGTGTCTGGGGCCAACGTCCTGACTTTC.

The CDR3 DNA reads as TGTGCCAGCTCACCCCGGGACAGGGGCGAGCAGTACTTC. Its translation is CASSPRDRGEQYF. J is TRBJ2-7 and V is TRBV18, with TRBD1 matching 10 bases. Per the germline V gene, CDR1 is KGHSH and CDR2 is LQKENI. The CDR3 is 13 residues long. J lost 6 bases, V lost 3 bases, and 2 bases had no gene match. Full variable domain (missing parts from reference TRBV18 and TRBJ2-7): NAGVMQNPRHLVRRRGQEARLRCSPMKGHSHVYWYRQLPEEGLKFMVYLQKENIIDESGMPKERFSAEFPKEGPSILRIQQVVRGDSAAYFCASSPRDRGEQYFGPGTRLTVT.

The V and J genes are TRBV18 and TRBJ2-7, with D maybe TRBD2 (7 bases). V was cut by 2 bases and J by 7 bases, with 12 bases left in between. Germline CDR1 KGHSH, CDR2 LQKENI. The length of the CDR3 is 13 residues. CDR3 protein: CASSPGRGIEQYF. CDR3 DNA sequence: TGTGCCAGCTCACCAGGGAGGGGGATTGAGCAGTACTTC.

This chain connects TRBV12-3 or TRBV12-4 to TRBJ1-1; no clear D. This CDR3 has 13 amino acids. V lost 4 bases and J lost 0, with 6 bases in between. CDR3 protein: CASSYTVNTEAFF. The CDR3 nucleotides are TGTGCCAGCAGTTATACGGTGAACACTGAAGCTTTCTTT.

This chain uses TRBV12-5 with TRBJ2-3, with D hard to call. The CDR3 extends over 15 amino acids. Germline V CDR1 and CDR2: LGHNT, FRNRAP. V was shortened by 2 bases and J by 0 bases, with 9 bases between the two germline ends. CDR3 in DNA: TGTGCTAGTGGTTTGCCGCGGCGTAGCACAGATACGCAGTATTTT. Protein product: CASGLPRRSTDTQYF.

CDR3 amino acids: CASSRTLSGGAAPYEQYF. CDR3 nucleotide sequence: TGCGCCAGCAGCCGCACTTTATCAGGGGGCGCGGCCCCCTACGAGCAGTACTTC. The chain joins TRBV5-1 to TRBJ2-7; TRBD1 aligns across 8 bases. This CDR3 region has 18 residues. In germline, CDR1 is SGHRS, CDR2 YFSETQ. Germline trimming cut 4 bases from V and 2 bases from J; bases unmatched to any gene: 17. The entire variable domain, with the rest obtained from reference TRBV5-1 and TRBJ2-7, is as follows: KAGVTQTPRYLIKTRGQQVTLSCSPISGHRSVSWYQQTPGQGLQFLFEYFSETQRNKGNFPGRFSGRQFSNSRSEMNVSTLELGDSALYLCASSRTLSGGAAPYEQYFGPGTRLTVT.

This clone was detected many times. This chain joins TRBV10-2 and TRBJ1-5; 10 positions agree with TRBD1. Unmatched junction bases numbered 6, after V lost 6 bases and J lost 4 bases. This CDR3 spans 15 amino acids. Germline lookup yields CDR1 WSHSY and CDR2 SAAADI. The CDR3 DNA reads as TGCGCCAGCAGGGCCGGGACAGGGGTGAATCAGCCCCAGCATTTT. Its protein product is CASRAGTGVNQPQHF.

This sequence joins TRBV11-2 and TRBJ2-7; 10 bases align to TRBD1. V lost 1 base to trimming and J lost 7 bases; unmatched junction nucleotides: 4. Germline V gene data show CDR1 as SGHAT and CDR2 as FQNNGV. The CDR3 consists of 14 residues. The CDR3 DNA is TGTGCCAGCAGCTTAGGGAGACAGGGGGCTGAGCAGTACTTC. Its protein is CASSLGRQGAEQYF.